This T cell receptor (beta chain) emerged from a study of early T cells in non-severe SARS-CoV-2 infection. Study background: From unsorted whole blood, bulk RNA was sequenced, and the chains remained unpaired. General study findings and limits: Comparison of clonotypes with VDJdb favored anti-spike CD8 responses while missing private and CD4 specificities.

Remarks on this clonotype: Its antigen is undetermined.

Attachment of unique molecular identifiers was made to individual cDNA molecules. TCRdb reanalysed the 5' RACE reads using MiXCR and keeps one entry per CDR3 protein. Among around 78,000 distinct CDR3 sequences, over 12% were seen once, and the ten largest hold 3% to 3.5%. From germline, CDR1 is SGHDT and CDR2 YYEEEE. V lost 0 bases to trimming and J lost 5 bases; unmatched junction nucleotides: 3. The CDR3 loop spans 14 amino acids. The chain is built from TRBV5-6 and TRBJ2-7, with 9 nucleotides matching TRBD1. This clonotype was sampled from an adult who was a healthcare worker with PCR-confirmed SARS-CoV-2 infection or an uninfected control (not recorded which). Sequenced input: whole blood. In nucleotides, the CDR3 is TGTGCCAGCAGCTTGGACAGGGGGCCCCACGAGCAGTACTTC. Protein: CASSLDRGPHEQYF.